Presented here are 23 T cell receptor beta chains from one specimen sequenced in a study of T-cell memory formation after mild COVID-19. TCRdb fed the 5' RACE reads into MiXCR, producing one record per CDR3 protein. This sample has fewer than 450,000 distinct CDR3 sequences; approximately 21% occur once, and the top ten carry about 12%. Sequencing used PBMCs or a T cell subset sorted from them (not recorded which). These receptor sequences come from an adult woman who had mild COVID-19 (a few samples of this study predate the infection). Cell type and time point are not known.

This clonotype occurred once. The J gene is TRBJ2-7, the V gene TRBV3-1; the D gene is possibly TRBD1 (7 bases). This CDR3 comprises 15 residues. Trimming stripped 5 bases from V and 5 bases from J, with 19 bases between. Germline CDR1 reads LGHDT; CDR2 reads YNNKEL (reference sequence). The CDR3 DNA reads TGTGCCAGCAGCGGAAGTGGCAGGGGGAGGAACGAGCAGTACTTC. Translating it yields CASSGSGRGRNEQYF.

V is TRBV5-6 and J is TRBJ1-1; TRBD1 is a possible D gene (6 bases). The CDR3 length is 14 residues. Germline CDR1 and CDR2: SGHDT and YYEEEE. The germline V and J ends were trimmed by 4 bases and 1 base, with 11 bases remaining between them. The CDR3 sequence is CASSPRGSNTEAFF. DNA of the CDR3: TGTGCCAGCAGCCCCAGGGGATCGAACACTGAAGCTTTCTTT.

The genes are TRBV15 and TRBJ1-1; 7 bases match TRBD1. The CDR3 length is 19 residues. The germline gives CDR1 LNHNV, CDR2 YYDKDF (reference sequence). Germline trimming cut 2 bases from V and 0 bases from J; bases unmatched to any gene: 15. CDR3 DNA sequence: TGTGCCACCAGCAGAAACTGGATGGCAGGGGGACTTTTGAACACTGAAGCTTTCTTT. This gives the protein CATSRNWMAGGLLNTEAFF.

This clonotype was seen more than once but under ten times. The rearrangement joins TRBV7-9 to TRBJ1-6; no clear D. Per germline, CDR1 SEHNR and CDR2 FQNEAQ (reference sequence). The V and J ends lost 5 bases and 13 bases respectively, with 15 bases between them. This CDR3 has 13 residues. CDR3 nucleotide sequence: TGTGCCAGCAGCAGCGGGCAAGTGGCTCCCCTCCACTTT. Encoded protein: CASSSGQVAPLHF.

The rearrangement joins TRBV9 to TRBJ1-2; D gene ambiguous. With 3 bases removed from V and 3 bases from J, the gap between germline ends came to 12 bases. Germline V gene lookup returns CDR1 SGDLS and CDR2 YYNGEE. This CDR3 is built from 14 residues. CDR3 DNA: TGTGCCAGCAGCGCGACCGGGTCCCACTATGGCTACACCTTC. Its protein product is CASSATGSHYGYTF.

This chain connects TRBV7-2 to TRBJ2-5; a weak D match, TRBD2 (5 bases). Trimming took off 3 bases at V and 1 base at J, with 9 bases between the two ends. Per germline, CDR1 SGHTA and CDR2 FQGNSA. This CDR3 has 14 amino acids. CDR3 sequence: CASSFRLPQETQYF. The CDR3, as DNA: TGTGCCAGCAGCTTTAGACTACCCCAAGAGACCCAGTACTTC.

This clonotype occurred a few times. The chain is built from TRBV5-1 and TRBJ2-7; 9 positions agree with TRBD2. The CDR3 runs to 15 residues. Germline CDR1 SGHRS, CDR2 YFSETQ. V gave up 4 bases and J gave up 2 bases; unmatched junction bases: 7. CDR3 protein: CASSTGLAQTYEQYF. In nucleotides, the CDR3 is TGCGCCAGCAGCACTGGACTAGCGCAGACCTACGAGCAGTACTTC. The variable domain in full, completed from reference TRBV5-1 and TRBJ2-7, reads KAGVTQTPRYLIKTRGQQVTLSCSPISGHRSVSWYQQTPGQGLQFLFEYFSETQRNKGNFPGRFSGRQFSNSRSEMNVSTLELGDSALYLCASSTGLAQTYEQYFGPGTRLTVT.

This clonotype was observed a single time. CDR3 amino acids: CASSPGQAGEETQYF. CDR3 nucleotide sequence: TGTGCCAGCAGCCCGGGACAGGCAGGGGAAGAGACCCAGTACTTC. V usage is TRBV11-3 and J usage is TRBJ2-5; 8 bases map to TRBD1. The V and J ends lost 5 bases and 3 bases, in that order; junction bases with no gene match: 8. This CDR3 contains 15 residues. CDR1 is SGHNT and CDR2 is YENEEA in the germline V gene.

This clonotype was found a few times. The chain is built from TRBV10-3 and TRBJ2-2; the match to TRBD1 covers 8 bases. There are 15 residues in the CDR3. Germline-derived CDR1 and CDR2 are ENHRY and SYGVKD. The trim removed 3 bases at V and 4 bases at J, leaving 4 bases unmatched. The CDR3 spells CAISDRQGSTGELFF. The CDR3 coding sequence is TGTGCCATCAGTGATCGACAGGGGAGCACCGGGGAGCTGTTTTTT.

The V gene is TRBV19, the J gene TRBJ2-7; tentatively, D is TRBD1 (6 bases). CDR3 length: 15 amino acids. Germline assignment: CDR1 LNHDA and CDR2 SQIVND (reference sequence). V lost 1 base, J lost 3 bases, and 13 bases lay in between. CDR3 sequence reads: CASSIVTGYVYEQYF. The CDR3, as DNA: TGTGCCAGTAGTATAGTTACAGGGTATGTCTACGAGCAGTACTTC.

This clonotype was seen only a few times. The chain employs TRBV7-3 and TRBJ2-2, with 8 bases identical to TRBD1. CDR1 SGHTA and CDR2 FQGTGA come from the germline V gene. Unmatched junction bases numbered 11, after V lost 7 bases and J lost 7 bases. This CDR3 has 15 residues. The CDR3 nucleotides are TGTGCCAGCACCGGAGCAGGGGGCGATCTCGGGGAGCTGTTTTTT. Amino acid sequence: CASTGAGGDLGELFF.

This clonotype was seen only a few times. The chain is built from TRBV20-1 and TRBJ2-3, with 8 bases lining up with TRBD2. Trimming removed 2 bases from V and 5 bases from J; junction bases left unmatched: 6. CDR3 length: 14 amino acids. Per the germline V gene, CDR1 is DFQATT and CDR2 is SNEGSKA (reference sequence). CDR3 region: CSARNSGVGDTQYF. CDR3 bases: TGCAGTGCTAGAAATAGCGGGGTAGGAGATACGCAGTATTTT.

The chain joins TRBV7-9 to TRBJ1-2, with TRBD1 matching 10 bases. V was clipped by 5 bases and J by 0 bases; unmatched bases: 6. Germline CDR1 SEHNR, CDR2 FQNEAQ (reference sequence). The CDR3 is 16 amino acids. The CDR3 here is CASSQAGQGTNYGYTF. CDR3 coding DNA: TGTGCCAGCAGCCAAGCGGGACAGGGGACTAACTATGGCTACACCTTC.

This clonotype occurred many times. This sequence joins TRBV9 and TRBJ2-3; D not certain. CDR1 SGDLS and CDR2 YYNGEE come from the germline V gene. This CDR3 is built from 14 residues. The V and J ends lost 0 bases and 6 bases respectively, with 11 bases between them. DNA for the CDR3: TGTGCCAGCAGCGTAGGGACCATCGGGGATACGCAGTATTTT. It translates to CASSVGTIGDTQYF.

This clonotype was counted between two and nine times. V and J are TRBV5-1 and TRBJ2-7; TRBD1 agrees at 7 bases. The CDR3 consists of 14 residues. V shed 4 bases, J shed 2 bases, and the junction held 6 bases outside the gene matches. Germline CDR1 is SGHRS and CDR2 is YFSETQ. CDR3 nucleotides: TGCGCCAGCAGCCAGGGACAGAATACCTACGAGCAGTACTTC. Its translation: CASSQGQNTYEQYF.

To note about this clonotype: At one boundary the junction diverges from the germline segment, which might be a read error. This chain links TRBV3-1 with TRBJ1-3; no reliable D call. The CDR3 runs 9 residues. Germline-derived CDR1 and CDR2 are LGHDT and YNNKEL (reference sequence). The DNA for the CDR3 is TGTGCCAGCACCGATGATGACTTATTT. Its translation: CASTDDDLF.

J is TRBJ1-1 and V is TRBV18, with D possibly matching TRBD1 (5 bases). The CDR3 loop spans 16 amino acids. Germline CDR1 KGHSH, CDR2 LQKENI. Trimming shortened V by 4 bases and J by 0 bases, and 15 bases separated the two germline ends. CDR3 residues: CASSQGKGRLNTEAFF. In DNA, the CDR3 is TGTGCCAGCTCACAGGGGAAGGGACGGCTGAACACTGAAGCTTTCTTT.

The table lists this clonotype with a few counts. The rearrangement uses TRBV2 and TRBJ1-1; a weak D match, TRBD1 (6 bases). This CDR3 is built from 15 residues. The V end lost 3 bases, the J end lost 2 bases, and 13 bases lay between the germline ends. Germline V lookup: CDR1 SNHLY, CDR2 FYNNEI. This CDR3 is CASSDPTGLNTEAFF. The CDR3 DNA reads TGTGCCAGCAGTGATCCGACAGGACTTAACACTGAAGCTTTCTTT.

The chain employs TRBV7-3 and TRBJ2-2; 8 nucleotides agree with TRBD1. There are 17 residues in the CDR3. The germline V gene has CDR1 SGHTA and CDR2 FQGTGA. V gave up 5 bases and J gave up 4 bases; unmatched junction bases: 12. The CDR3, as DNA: TGTGCCAGCAGCCCCCTCGGCGGACAGGGTACCACCGGGGAGCTGTTTTTT. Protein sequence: CASSPLGGQGTTGELFF.

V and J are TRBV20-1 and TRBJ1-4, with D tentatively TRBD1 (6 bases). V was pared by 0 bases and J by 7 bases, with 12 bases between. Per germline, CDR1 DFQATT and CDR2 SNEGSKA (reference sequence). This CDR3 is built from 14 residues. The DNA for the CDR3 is TGCAGTGCTAGAGATGTGAGGGGGAGTGAAAAACTGTTTTTT. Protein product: CSARDVRGSEKLFF.

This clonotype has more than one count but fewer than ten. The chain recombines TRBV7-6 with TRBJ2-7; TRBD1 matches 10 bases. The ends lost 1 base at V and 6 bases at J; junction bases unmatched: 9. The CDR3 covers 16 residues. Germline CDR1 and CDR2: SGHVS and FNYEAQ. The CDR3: CASSLGGQGLSREQYF. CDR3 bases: TGTGCCAGCAGCTTAGGGGGACAGGGGTTAAGCCGCGAGCAGTACTTC.

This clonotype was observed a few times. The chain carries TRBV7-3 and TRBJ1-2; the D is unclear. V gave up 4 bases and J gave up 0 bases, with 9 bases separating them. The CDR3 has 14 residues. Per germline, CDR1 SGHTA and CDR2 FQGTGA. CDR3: CASSSDGANYGYTF. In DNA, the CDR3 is TGTGCCAGCAGCTCCGACGGCGCTAACTATGGCTACACCTTC.

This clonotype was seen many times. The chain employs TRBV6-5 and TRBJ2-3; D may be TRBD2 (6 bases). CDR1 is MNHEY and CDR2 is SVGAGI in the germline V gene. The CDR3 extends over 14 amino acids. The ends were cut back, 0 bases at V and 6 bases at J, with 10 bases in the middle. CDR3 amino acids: CASSYSEGKDTQYF. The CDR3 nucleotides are TGTGCCAGCAGTTACTCGGAGGGGAAGGATACGCAGTATTTT.